This TCR beta chain is from a study of blood T cell repertoires in COVID-19. As originally analysed: Estimation of nucleated cell counts was performed using reference gene primer amplification. Sequenced by immunoSEQ multiplex PCR; TCRdb stores in-frame clones only, minus some. V and J calls plus clone size are reproduced from that table; the DNA served to infer D and trimming. The sample includes 60,000 to 85,000 clones, 70% to 80% of them seen just once. Germline CDR1 is KGHSH and CDR2 is LQKENI. The CDR3 length is 15 residues. Trimming shortened V by 2 bases and J by 1 base, and 11 bases separated the two germline ends.

This receptor was taken from a man between 70 and 80 years old with acute or convalescent COVID-19. The specimen was peripheral blood. The J gene is TRBJ1-2, the V gene TRBV18; D not resolved. The CDR3 loop reads CASSPNTGNNYGYTF. The CDR3 coding sequence is TGTGCCAGCTCACCAAATACGGGGAATAACTATGGCTACACCTTC.